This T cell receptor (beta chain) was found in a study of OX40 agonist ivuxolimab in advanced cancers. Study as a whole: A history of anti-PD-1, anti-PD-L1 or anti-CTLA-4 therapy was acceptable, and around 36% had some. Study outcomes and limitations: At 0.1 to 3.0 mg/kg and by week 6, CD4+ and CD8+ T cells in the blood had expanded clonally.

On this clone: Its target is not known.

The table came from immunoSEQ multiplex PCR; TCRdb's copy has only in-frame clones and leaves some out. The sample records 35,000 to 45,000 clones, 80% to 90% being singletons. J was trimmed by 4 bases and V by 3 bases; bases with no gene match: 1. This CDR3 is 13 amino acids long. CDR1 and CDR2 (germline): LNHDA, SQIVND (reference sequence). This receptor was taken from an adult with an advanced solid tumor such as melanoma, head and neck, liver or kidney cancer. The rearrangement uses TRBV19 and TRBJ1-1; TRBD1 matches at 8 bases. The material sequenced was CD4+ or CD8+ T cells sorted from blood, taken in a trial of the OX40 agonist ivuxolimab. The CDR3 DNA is TGTGCCAGTAGTATTCAGGGGGCCACTGAAGCTTTCTTT. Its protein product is CASSIQGATEAFF.